A selection of T cell receptor beta chains follows, all from one sample in a study of blood T cell repertoires in COVID-19. Libraries were prepared by immunoSEQ multiplex PCR; TCRdb keeps only in-frame clonotypes and omits some of them. The table has over 150,000 clones, approximately 88% seen once. What was sequenced was PBMCs or T cells enriched from blood (not recorded which). These receptors came from a woman in her twenties or thirties who had recovered from COVID-19. The CDR3 runs from the conserved cysteine through the conserved F or W. The order of the fields is J gene, V gene, D gene, clone size, CDR3 protein, CDR3 DNA. A D gene is named only where the DNA matches it firmly. Only part of the rows carry a size: once, few, many, or a class if the clone is expanded.

J gene: TRBJ1-6; V gene: TRBV27; D gene: -; clone size: -; CDR3 protein: CASSPIAGLKSSYNSPLHF; CDR3 DNA: TGTGCCAGCAGCCCCATCGCTGGGCTAAAGAGCTCCTATAATTCACCCCTCCACTTT
J gene: TRBJ1-5; V gene: TRBV7-8; D gene: -; clone size: once; CDR3 protein: CASSLRESNQPQHF; CDR3 DNA: TGTGCCAGCAGCTTAAGAGAGAGCAATCAGCCCCAGCATTTT
J gene: TRBJ2-7; V gene: TRBV30; D gene: -; clone size: -; CDR3 protein: CAWSVGGVEQYF; CDR3 DNA: TGTGCCTGGAGTGTTGGAGGAGTCGAGCAGTACTTC
J gene: TRBJ2-6; V gene: TRBV27; D gene: -; clone size: -; CDR3 protein: CASSSPRATGANVLTF; CDR3 DNA: TGTGCCAGCAGTTCACCCAGGGCAACTGGGGCCAACGTCCTGACTTTC
J gene: TRBJ1-6; V gene: TRBV14; D gene: -; clone size: -; CDR3 protein: CASSLQGAHNSPLHF; CDR3 DNA: TGTGCCAGCAGCCTACAGGGTGCCCATAATTCACCCCTCCACTTT
J gene: TRBJ1-1; V gene: TRBV7-9; D gene: TRBD1; clone size: -; CDR3 protein: CASSGRDRGRFEAFF; CDR3 DNA: TGTGCCAGCAGCGGAAGGGACAGGGGGCGTTTTGAAGCTTTCTTT
J gene: TRBJ1-1; V gene: TRBV6-5; D gene: -; clone size: -; CDR3 protein: CASSLRGSQNTEAFF; CDR3 DNA: TGTGCCAGCAGTTTAAGGGGCAGCCAGAACACTGAAGCTTTCTTT
J gene: TRBJ1-6; V gene: TRBV28; D gene: TRBD1; clone size: once; CDR3 protein: CASSTFALQDRAHSPLHF; CDR3 DNA: TGTGCCAGCAGCACATTTGCCCTCCAAGACAGGGCCCATTCACCCCTCCACTTT
J gene: TRBJ1-4; V gene: TRBV2; D gene: -; clone size: once; CDR3 protein: CASTLGGSIEYEKLFF; CDR3 DNA: TGTGCCAGCACCTTGGGCGGGTCCATTGAGTATGAAAAACTGTTTTTT
J gene: TRBJ1-1; V gene: TRBV7-2; D gene: TRBD1; clone size: -; CDR3 protein: CASSFDRGAEAFF; CDR3 DNA: TGTGCCAGCAGCTTCGACAGGGGAGCTGAAGCTTTCTTT
J gene: TRBJ2-2; V gene: TRBV9; D gene: -; clone size: once; CDR3 protein: CASSVVTPMHTGELFF; CDR3 DNA: TGTGCCAGCAGCGTAGTAACACCCATGCACACCGGGGAGCTGTTTTTT
J gene: TRBJ2-7; V gene: TRBV3-1/TRBV3-2; D gene: TRBD1; clone size: -; CDR3 protein: CASSRVWGQGYEQYF; CDR3 DNA: TGTGCCAGCAGCCGGGTGTGGGGACAGGGGTACGAGCAGTACTTC
J gene: TRBJ2-7; V gene: TRBV7-2; D gene: -; clone size: -; CDR3 protein: CASKWTSSSYEQYF; CDR3 DNA: TGTGCCAGCAAATGGACATCGAGCTCCTACGAGCAGTACTTC
J gene: TRBJ1-5; V gene: TRBV28; D gene: -; clone size: -; CDR3 protein: CAIRGAKYSNQPQHF; CDR3 DNA: TGTGCCATCCGCGGGGCCAAATATAGCAATCAGCCCCAGCATTTT
J gene: TRBJ1-5; V gene: TRBV7-6; D gene: TRBD1; clone size: -; CDR3 protein: CASSSTGRVVSNQPQHF; CDR3 DNA: TGTGCCAGCAGCTCGACAGGGCGAGTCGTTAGCAATCAGCCCCAGCATTTT
J gene: TRBJ1-5; V gene: TRBV27; D gene: -; clone size: -; CDR3 protein: CASSVRGEQPQHF; CDR3 DNA: TGTGCCAGCAGTGTCAGGGGTGAGCAGCCCCAGCATTTT